The TCR beta chain under discussion was sequenced for a study of type 1 regulatory T cells (dated by TCRdb to about 2021). Notes on the research overall: The study characterized an in vitro protocol that generated a Tr1-enriched, alloantigen-specific CD4 T cell product named T-allo10. T-allo10 was being evaluated clinically in patients with hematological malignancies who were receiving allogeneic hematopoietic stem cell transplantation.

The paper's findings and limits, for the study overall: A more restricted TCR repertoire was observed in Tr1 cells than in non-Tr1 cells, and this restriction was interpreted in the study as alloantigen-induced clonal expansion.

Looking up the germline V gene yields CDR1 SGHRS and CDR2 YFSETQ. The CDR3 spans 13 residues, from the cysteine through the phenylalanine. Only CDR3 DNA remains: 39 bases, in frame from the first base. V loses 4 bases of germline sequence and J loses 12 bases, and the interval between the two ends is 17 bases. Sequenced on an Illumina MiSeq. TCRdb itself trimmed the public reads at Q25 with fastp, ran MiXCR and retained productive beta chains. Every entry covers one CDR3 protein and lists the most common genes and DNA from its rows. For this sample the table gives fewer than 80,000 distinct CDR3 sequences, of which less than 25% were detected only once. The top ten constitute 8% to 9% of the sample. Note on this clonotype: Its binding antigen is unknown. No quality values exist for individual bases; no much larger clone is one base distant.

The receptor was derived from a human donor in good health. The chain couples TRBV5-1 to TRBJ2-1; no confident D gene assignment can be made. Sequencing input: cultured type 1 regulatory T (Tr1) cells, either the whole culture or a sorted fraction (not recorded which). This specimen's cell subset or site label, per the study, means: type 1 regulatory T cells sorted from the T-allo10 product. The CDR3 protein is CASSTYDDRGQFF. The sequenced DNA: TGCGCCAGCAGCACGTACGACGATCGTGGGCAGTTCTTC.